These T cell receptor beta chains were read from a single sample in a study of blood T cell repertoires in COVID-19. Sequencing used immunoSEQ multiplex PCR; TCRdb keeps in-frame clones, though not all of them. The top ten hold around 1.6% of the sample, which has fewer than 250,000 clones, about 87% seen once. The sample taken for sequencing was peripheral blood. The receptor source for this set is a man between 65 and 85 years old with acute or convalescent COVID-19. Each CDR3 is given with its conserved first and last residue. A D gene is named only where the DNA matches it firmly. Size is stated for part of the rows, as once, few or many counts, or as a class when the clone is expanded.

TRBV19	14	TRBD1	TRBJ1-1	NA	CASRMDRAGTEAFF	TGTGCCAGTAGGATGGACAGGGCGGGCACTGAAGCTTTCTTT
TRBV6-5	15	NA	TRBJ1-1	once	CASSWGLEMNTEAFF	TGTGCCAGCAGTTGGGGCCTGGAAATGAACACTGAAGCTTTCTTT
TRBV27	14	TRBD1	TRBJ1-1	NA	CASSFLQGPVEAFF	TGTGCCAGCAGTTTCTTACAGGGGCCGGTTGAAGCTTTCTTT
TRBV15	14	NA	TRBJ2-5	NA	CATSRVPGWETQYF	TGTGCCACCAGCAGAGTCCCGGGGTGGGAGACCCAGTACTTC
TRBV9	13	NA	TRBJ2-1	NA	CASSVGQGGEQFF	TGTGCCAGCAGCGTAGGGCAGGGCGGAGAGCAGTTCTTC
TRBV18	15	TRBD1	TRBJ1-1	NA	CASSQLDRGGTEAFF	TGTGCCAGCTCACAACTGGACAGGGGAGGCACTGAAGCTTTCTTT
TRBV3-1/TRBV3-2	16	NA	TRBJ1-5	NA	CASSLTGGSGAQPQHF	TGTGCCAGCAGCCTAACCGGGGGGTCTGGTGCTCAGCCCCAGCATTTT
TRBV7-9	18	NA	TRBJ1-3	few	CASRSLLDPGLSGNTIYF	TGTGCCAGCAGGAGCTTACTCGACCCGGGACTCTCTGGAAACACCATATATTTT
TRBV30	15	TRBD2	TRBJ2-2	NA	CAWSQGRVQAGELFF	TGTGCCTGGAGTCAAGGGAGGGTCCAGGCCGGGGAGCTGTTTTTT
TRBV14	13	TRBD1	TRBJ2-1	NA	CASSQGIGTVPFF	TGTGCCAGCAGCCAAGGAATAGGGACAGTCCCGTTCTTC
TRBV14	15	TRBD2	TRBJ2-1	NA	CASSLIGGTYNEQFF	TGTGCCAGCAGTCTGATCGGGGGGACTTACAATGAGCAGTTCTTC
TRBV13	14	TRBD1	TRBJ1-3	NA	CASSFRDRVNTIYF	TGTGCCAGCAGCTTCCGGGACAGGGTGAACACCATATATTTT
TRBV28	19	TRBD1	TRBJ1-2	NA	CASSLKGTGGLIANYGYTF	TGTGCCAGCAGTTTAAAAGGGACAGGGGGTCTAATAGCTAACTATGGCTACACCTTC
TRBV11-3	19	NA	TRBJ1-2	once	CASSPTPEQGPLTTNGYTF	TGTGCCAGCAGCCCCACCCCCGAACAGGGCCCCTTGACGACTAATGGCTACACCTTC
TRBV4-3	14	TRBD1	TRBJ1-1	once	CASSPGQMNTEAFF	TGCGCCAGCAGTCCGGGACAGATGAACACTGAAGCTTTCTTT
TRBV4-3	16	TRBD2	TRBJ2-1	once	CASSLEGTRLYNEQFF	TGCGCCAGCAGCCTCGAAGGGACTAGACTCTACAATGAGCAGTTCTTC